This TCR beta chain came from a study of hypomethylating agent response in myelodysplastic syndrome. The assay was immunoSEQ multiplex PCR, and TCRdb's table has in-frame clones only and misses some. The repertoire includes approximately 3,100 clones, roughly 77% of them detected once, and about an eighth sits in the top ten. The CDR3 sequence is 15 residues long. V shed 1 base and J shed 0 bases, with 8 bases lying between them. Per the germline V gene, CDR1 is SGHTS and CDR2 is YDEGEE. Specimen: bone marrow, collected before or after starting hypomethylating agent treatment for myelodysplastic syndrome (not recorded which). This chain joins TRBV5-8 and TRBJ1-5, with unresolved D. The sequence came from a human donor with myelodysplastic syndrome. This CDR3 reads CASSLTDYSNQPQHF. CDR3 DNA sequence: TGTGCCAGCAGCTTGACAGATTATAGCAATCAGCCCCAGCATTTT.